These T cell receptor beta chains were read from a single sample in a study of blood T cells in healthy people across ages. MiXCR, run by TCRdb on the 5' RACE reads, gives a single entry per CDR3 protein. The data hold under 1,000,000 distinct CDR3 sequences, with roughly 35% observed a single time. Material: blood. These receptors came from a man aged 18 to 29 in good health. CDR3s include the opening cysteine and the closing phenylalanine or tryptophan. The D gene is left open where the match is weak. Clone size is not always given. Where it is, it says once, few, many or a class for expanded clones.

j_gene: TRBJ2-5
v_gene: TRBV7-9
d_gene: TRBD2
abundance: many
CDR3aa: CASSLGGAEETQYF
CDR3nt: TGTGCCAGCAGCTTGGGAGGGGCAGAAGAGACCCAGTACTTC

j_gene: TRBJ2-5
v_gene: TRBV4-1
d_gene: TRBD2
abundance: many
CDR3aa: CASSQFVLGGKTQYF
CDR3nt: TGCGCCAGCAGCCAATTCGTTTTGGGAGGGAAGACCCAGTACTTC

j_gene: TRBJ2-3
v_gene: TRBV4-2
d_gene: TRBD2
abundance: many
CDR3aa: CASSQEASGGDTQYF
CDR3nt: TGTGCCAGCAGCCAAGAAGCTAGCGGGGGAGATACGCAGTATTTT

j_gene: TRBJ1-4
v_gene: TRBV7-9
d_gene: .
abundance: few
CDR3aa: CASSSTGLGEKLFF
CDR3nt: TGTGCCAGCAGCTCAACAGGGCTTGGTGAAAAACTGTTTTTT

j_gene: TRBJ2-2
v_gene: TRBV5-1
d_gene: TRBD1
abundance: few
CDR3aa: CASSARTGSDTGELFF
CDR3nt: TGCGCCAGCAGCGCACGGACAGGATCGGACACCGGGGAGCTGTTTTTT

j_gene: TRBJ1-1
v_gene: TRBV5-1
d_gene: TRBD1
abundance: .
CDR3aa: CVSSGQEGTEAFF
CDR3nt: TGCGTCAGCAGCGGACAGGAGGGAACTGAAGCTTTCTTT

j_gene: TRBJ1-2
v_gene: TRBV20-1
d_gene: .
abundance: few
CDR3aa: CSASGRGYGYTF
CDR3nt: TGCAGTGCTAGTGGCAGGGGATATGGCTACACCTTC

j_gene: TRBJ2-6
v_gene: TRBV6-5
d_gene: TRBD2
abundance: few
CDR3aa: CASSYSGRGMRSGANVLTF
CDR3nt: TGTGCCAGCAGTTACTCGGGGAGGGGAATGAGGTCTGGGGCCAACGTCCTGACTTTC

j_gene: TRBJ1-5
v_gene: TRBV24-1
d_gene: .
abundance: .
CDR3aa: CATSDPQGSNQPQHF
CDR3nt: TGTGCCACCAGTGACCCACAGGGTTCCAATCAGCCCCAGCATTTT

j_gene: TRBJ2-7
v_gene: TRBV12-3/TRBV12-4
d_gene: TRBD2
abundance: .
CDR3aa: CASGVTSGGYNEQYF
CDR3nt: TGTGCCAGCGGCGTTACCAGCGGGGGTTACAATGAGCAGTACTTC

j_gene: TRBJ2-7
v_gene: TRBV5-4
d_gene: TRBD1
abundance: few
CDR3aa: CASSLPGQAPYEQYF
CDR3nt: TGTGCCAGCAGCTTACCGGGACAGGCTCCCTACGAGCAGTACTTC

j_gene: TRBJ2-1
v_gene: TRBV12-3/TRBV12-4
d_gene: TRBD1
abundance: .
CDR3aa: CASTPDRVDNEQFF
CDR3nt: TGTGCCAGCACCCCTGACAGGGTGGACAATGAGCAGTTCTTC

j_gene: TRBJ2-1
v_gene: TRBV9
d_gene: .
abundance: few
CDR3aa: CASSPRVPPHEEQFF
CDR3nt: TGTGCCAGCAGTCCCCGGGTCCCTCCCCATGAGGAGCAGTTCTTC

j_gene: TRBJ1-6
v_gene: TRBV20-1
d_gene: TRBD1
abundance: few
CDR3aa: CSALGQGLHPALFWNSPLHF
CDR3nt: TGCAGTGCTTTAGGACAGGGGCTTCATCCGGCGCTATTTTGGAATTCACCCCTCCACTTT

j_gene: TRBJ2-5
v_gene: TRBV7-2
d_gene: TRBD1
abundance: .
CDR3aa: CASSVVTGAGEQYF
CDR3nt: TGTGCCAGCAGCGTAGTTACAGGGGCTGGAGAGCAGTACTTC

j_gene: TRBJ2-7
v_gene: TRBV4-3
d_gene: .
abundance: few
CDR3aa: CASSQDWGERNEQYF
CDR3nt: TGCGCCAGCAGCCAAGACTGGGGAGAGAGGAATGAGCAGTACTTC

j_gene: TRBJ2-1
v_gene: TRBV7-9
d_gene: .
abundance: few
CDR3aa: CASSVMREEQFF
CDR3nt: TGTGCCAGCAGCGTTATGAGGGAAGAGCAGTTCTTC

j_gene: TRBJ1-2
v_gene: TRBV5-1
d_gene: TRBD1
abundance: .
CDR3aa: CASSTGTEGYGYTF
CDR3nt: TGCGCCAGCAGCACAGGGACAGAAGGTTATGGCTACACCTTC

j_gene: TRBJ1-1
v_gene: TRBV6-5
d_gene: .
abundance: .
CDR3aa: CASWALNTEAFF
CDR3nt: TGTGCCAGTTGGGCGCTGAACACTGAAGCTTTCTTT

j_gene: TRBJ2-1
v_gene: TRBV13
d_gene: .
abundance: few
CDR3aa: CASSSAEPGHNSYNEQFF
CDR3nt: TGTGCCAGCAGCTCCGCCGAACCGGGACACAACTCCTACAATGAGCAGTTCTTC

j_gene: TRBJ2-6
v_gene: TRBV12-3/TRBV12-4
d_gene: .
abundance: few
CDR3aa: CASSSAANVLTF
CDR3nt: TGTGCCAGCAGCTCGGCGGCCAACGTCCTGACTTTC

j_gene: TRBJ1-1
v_gene: TRBV9
d_gene: .
abundance: .
CDR3aa: CARSVGLNTEAFF
CDR3nt: TGTGCCCGCAGCGTAGGGTTGAACACTGAAGCTTTCTTT

j_gene: TRBJ2-3
v_gene: TRBV7-2
d_gene: .
abundance: few
CDR3aa: CASSLMTFTSTDTQYF
CDR3nt: TGTGCCAGCAGCTTAATGACATTTACTAGCACAGATACGCAGTATTTT

j_gene: TRBJ2-4
v_gene: TRBV5-1
d_gene: .
abundance: .
CDR3aa: CASSMTGREQYF
CDR3nt: TGCGCCAGCAGCATGACAGGGCGGGAGCAGTACTTC

j_gene: TRBJ2-3
v_gene: TRBV20-1
d_gene: TRBD2
abundance: many
CDR3aa: CSARPASGVPDTQYF
CDR3nt: TGCAGTGCTAGACCCGCTAGCGGGGTCCCAGATACGCAGTATTTT

j_gene: TRBJ2-5
v_gene: TRBV14
d_gene: .
abundance: .
CDR3aa: CASNQFSSKETQYF
CDR3nt: TGTGCCAGCAACCAATTTAGCTCCAAAGAGACCCAGTACTTC

j_gene: TRBJ2-2
v_gene: TRBV5-1
d_gene: .
abundance: few
CDR3aa: CASSLDREAGTGELFF
CDR3nt: TGCGCCAGCAGCTTGGACAGGGAGGCAGGGACCGGGGAGCTGTTTTTT

j_gene: TRBJ1-1
v_gene: TRBV7-2
d_gene: .
abundance: .
CDR3aa: CASSLDAVDTEAFF
CDR3nt: TGTGCCAGCAGCTTAGACGCTGTGGACACTGAAGCTTTCTTT

j_gene: TRBJ2-1
v_gene: TRBV7-9
d_gene: .
abundance: few
CDR3aa: CASSARAAGNEQFF
CDR3nt: TGTGCCAGCAGCGCCCGGGCTGCGGGCAATGAGCAGTTCTTC

j_gene: TRBJ2-5
v_gene: TRBV11-2
d_gene: .
abundance: .
CDR3aa: CASSRAPPQETQYF
CDR3nt: TGTGCCAGCAGCCGGGCACCGCCTCAAGAGACCCAGTACTTC

j_gene: TRBJ2-3
v_gene: TRBV4-3
d_gene: .
abundance: .
CDR3aa: CASSQVDRASDTQYF
CDR3nt: TGCGCCAGCAGCCAAGTTGACCGGGCTTCCGATACGCAGTATTTT

j_gene: TRBJ2-5
v_gene: TRBV5-4
d_gene: .
abundance: few
CDR3aa: CASSLVQGTGETQYF
CDR3nt: TGTGCCAGCAGCTTGGTTCAGGGTACCGGAGAGACCCAGTACTTC

j_gene: TRBJ2-5
v_gene: TRBV19
d_gene: TRBD1
abundance: .
CDR3aa: CASSWGDRAQETQYF
CDR3nt: TGTGCCAGTAGTTGGGGAGACAGGGCTCAAGAGACCCAGTACTTC

j_gene: TRBJ2-2
v_gene: TRBV28
d_gene: .
abundance: .
CDR3aa: CASSMVAGGAGELFF
CDR3nt: TGTGCCAGCAGCATGGTGGCCGGTGGGGCCGGGGAGCTGTTTTTT

j_gene: TRBJ2-3
v_gene: TRBV28
d_gene: .
abundance: .
CDR3aa: CASSLKPPTDTQYF
CDR3nt: TGTGCCAGCAGTTTAAAACCTCCCACAGATACGCAGTATTTT

j_gene: TRBJ2-1
v_gene: TRBV12-3/TRBV12-4
d_gene: .
abundance: .
CDR3aa: CASREGERVNEQFF
CDR3nt: TGTGCCAGCAGAGAAGGGGAGCGGGTCAATGAGCAGTTCTTC

j_gene: TRBJ1-4
v_gene: TRBV20-1
d_gene: .
abundance: .
CDR3aa: CSARDGGSTNEKLFF
CDR3nt: TGCAGTGCTAGAGATGGGGGTTCGACTAATGAAAAACTGTTTTTT

j_gene: TRBJ1-2
v_gene: TRBV2
d_gene: TRBD1
abundance: .
CDR3aa: CASSPNPTGLSVDYGYTF
CDR3nt: TGTGCCAGCAGTCCGAACCCGACAGGGCTTTCGGTGGACTATGGCTACACCTTC

j_gene: TRBJ2-1
v_gene: TRBV25-1
d_gene: TRBD2
abundance: once
CDR3aa: CASSPSGAREQFF
CDR3nt: TGTGCCAGCAGTCCTAGCGGGGCTCGGGAGCAGTTCTTC

j_gene: TRBJ1-2
v_gene: TRBV12-3/TRBV12-4
d_gene: .
abundance: .
CDR3aa: CASSTGLYGYTF
CDR3nt: TGTGCCAGCAGTACAGGGTTGTATGGCTACACCTTC

j_gene: TRBJ1-2
v_gene: TRBV20-1
d_gene: .
abundance: .
CDR3aa: CSVAKPQGPTSNYGYTF
CDR3nt: TGCAGTGTCGCAAAACCACAGGGCCCCACTTCTAACTATGGCTACACCTTC

j_gene: TRBJ2-3
v_gene: TRBV12-3/TRBV12-4
d_gene: .
abundance: .
CDR3aa: CASSFGLSEDWDTQYF
CDR3nt: TGTGCCAGCAGTTTCGGGCTTAGTGAGGATTGGGATACGCAGTATTTT

j_gene: TRBJ1-6
v_gene: TRBV28
d_gene: .
abundance: .
CDR3aa: CASVSGTRRSPLHF
CDR3nt: TGTGCCAGCGTATCCGGGACGAGAAGGTCACCCCTCCACTTT

j_gene: TRBJ1-4
v_gene: TRBV4-1
d_gene: .
abundance: .
CDR3aa: CASSQVRPWETNEKLFF
CDR3nt: TGCGCCAGCAGCCAAGTTCGGCCCTGGGAAACTAATGAAAAACTGTTTTTT